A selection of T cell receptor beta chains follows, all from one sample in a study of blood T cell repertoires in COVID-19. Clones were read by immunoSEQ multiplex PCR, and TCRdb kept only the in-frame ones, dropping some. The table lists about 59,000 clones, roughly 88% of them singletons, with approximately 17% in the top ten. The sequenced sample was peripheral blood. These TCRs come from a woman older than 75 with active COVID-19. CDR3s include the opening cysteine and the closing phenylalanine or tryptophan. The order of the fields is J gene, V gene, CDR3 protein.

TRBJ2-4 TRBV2 CASSDQGVRFF
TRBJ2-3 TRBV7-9 CASSLQYRLAGTDTQYF
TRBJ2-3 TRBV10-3 CAISASGDTQYF
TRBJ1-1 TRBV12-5 CASGPDRAGTEAFF
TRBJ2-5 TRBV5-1 CASSLIGLAGAKETQYF
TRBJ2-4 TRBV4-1 CASSLRDKNIQYF
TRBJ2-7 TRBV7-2 CASSSLNYEQYF
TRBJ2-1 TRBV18 CASSPAGANNEQFF
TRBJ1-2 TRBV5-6 CASSVPGTGDGYTF
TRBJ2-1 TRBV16 CASSQSGAGEQFF
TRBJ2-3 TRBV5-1 CATSLDVGTDTQYF
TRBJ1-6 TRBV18 CASSATGSSSYNSPLHF
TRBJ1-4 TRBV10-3 CAISESTGEDNEKLFF
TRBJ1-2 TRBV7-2 CASSQQGGKDCTF
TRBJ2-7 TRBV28 CATKTRRTYEQYF
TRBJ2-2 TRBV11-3 CASSLDSRGGTGELFF
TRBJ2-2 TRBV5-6 CASSLVLGWGELFF
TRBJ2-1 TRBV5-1 CASSFRDSRNEQFF
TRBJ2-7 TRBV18 CASSPRNGVSNEQYF
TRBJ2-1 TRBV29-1 CSVDSLPYNEQFF
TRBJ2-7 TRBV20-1 CSAGSYEQYF
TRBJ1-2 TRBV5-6 CASSWSNYGYTF
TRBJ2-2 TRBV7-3 CASSRYTGELFF
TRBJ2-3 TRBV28 CASSLAPGIVDTQYF
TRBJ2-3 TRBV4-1 CASSQGQSEADTQYF
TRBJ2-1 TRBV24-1 CATSGGQNEQFF